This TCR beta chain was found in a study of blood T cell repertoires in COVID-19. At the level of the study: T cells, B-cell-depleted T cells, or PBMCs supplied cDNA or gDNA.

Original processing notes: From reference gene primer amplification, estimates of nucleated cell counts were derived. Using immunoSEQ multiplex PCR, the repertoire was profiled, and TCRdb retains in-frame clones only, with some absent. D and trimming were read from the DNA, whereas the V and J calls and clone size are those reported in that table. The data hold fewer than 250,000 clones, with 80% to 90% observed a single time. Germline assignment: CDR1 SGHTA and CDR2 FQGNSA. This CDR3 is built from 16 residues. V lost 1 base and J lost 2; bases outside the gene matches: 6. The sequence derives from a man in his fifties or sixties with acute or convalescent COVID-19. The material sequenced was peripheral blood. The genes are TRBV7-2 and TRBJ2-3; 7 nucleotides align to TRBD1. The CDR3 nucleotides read TGTGCCAGCAGCTTAGGGGACAGTATTTCCACAGATACGCAGTATTTT. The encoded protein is CASSLGDSISTDTQYF.